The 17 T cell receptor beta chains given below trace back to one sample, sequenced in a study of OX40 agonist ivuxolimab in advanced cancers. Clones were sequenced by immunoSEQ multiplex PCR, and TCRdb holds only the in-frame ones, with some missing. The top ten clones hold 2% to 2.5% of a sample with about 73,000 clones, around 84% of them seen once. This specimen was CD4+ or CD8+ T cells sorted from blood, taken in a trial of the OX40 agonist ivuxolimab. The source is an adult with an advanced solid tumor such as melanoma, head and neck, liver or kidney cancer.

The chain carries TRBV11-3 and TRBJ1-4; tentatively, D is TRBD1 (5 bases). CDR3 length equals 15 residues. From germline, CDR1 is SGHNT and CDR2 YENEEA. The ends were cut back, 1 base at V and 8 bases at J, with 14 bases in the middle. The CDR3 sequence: CASSLAGTSGEKLFF. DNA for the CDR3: TGTGCCAGCAGCTTAGCGGGGACCTCAGGCGAAAAACTGTTTTTT.

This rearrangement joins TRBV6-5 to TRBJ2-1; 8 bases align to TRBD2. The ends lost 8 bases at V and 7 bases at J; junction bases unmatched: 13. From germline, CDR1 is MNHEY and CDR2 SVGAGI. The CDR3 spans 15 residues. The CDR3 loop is CASLPSGRSRNEQFF. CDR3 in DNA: TGTGCCAGCCTCCCAAGCGGGAGAAGTCGGAATGAGCAGTTCTTC.

The CDR3 sequence: CASSMGQAGNEQYF. CDR3 coding DNA: TGTGCCAGTAGTATGGGCCAGGCTGGGAACGAGCAGTACTTC. The rearrangement joins TRBV19 to TRBJ2-7; no clear D gene. Germline lookup yields CDR1 LNHDA and CDR2 SQIVND (reference sequence). V was clipped by 3 bases and J by 5 bases, with 14 bases between them. The CDR3 is made up of 14 amino acids.

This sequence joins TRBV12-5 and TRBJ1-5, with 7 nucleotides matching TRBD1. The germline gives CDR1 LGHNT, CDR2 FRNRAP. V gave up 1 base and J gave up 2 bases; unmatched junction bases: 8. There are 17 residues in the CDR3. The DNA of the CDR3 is TGTGCTAGTGGTTTGGGCCCCGACAGGGATCGCAATCAGCCCCAGCATTTT. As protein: CASGLGPDRDRNQPQHF.

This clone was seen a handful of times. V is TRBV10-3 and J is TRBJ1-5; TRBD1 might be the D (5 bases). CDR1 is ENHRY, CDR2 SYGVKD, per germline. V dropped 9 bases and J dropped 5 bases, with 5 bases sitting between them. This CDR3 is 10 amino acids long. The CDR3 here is CAIGDQPQHF. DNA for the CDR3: TGTGCCATAGGGGATCAGCCCCAGCATTTT.

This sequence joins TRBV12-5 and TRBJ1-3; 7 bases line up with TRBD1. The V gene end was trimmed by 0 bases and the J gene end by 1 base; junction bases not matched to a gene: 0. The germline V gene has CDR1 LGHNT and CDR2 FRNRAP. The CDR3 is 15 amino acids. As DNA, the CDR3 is TGTGCTAGTGGTTTGGTACAGGGGTCTGGAAACACCATATATTTT. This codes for CASGLVQGSGNTIYF. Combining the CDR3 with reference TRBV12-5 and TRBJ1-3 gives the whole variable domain DARVTQTPRHKVTEMGQEVTMRCQPILGHNTVFWYRQTMMQGLELLAYFRNRAPLDDSGMPKDRFSAEMPDATLATLKIQPSEPRDSAVYFCASGLVQGSGNTIYFGEGSWLTVV.

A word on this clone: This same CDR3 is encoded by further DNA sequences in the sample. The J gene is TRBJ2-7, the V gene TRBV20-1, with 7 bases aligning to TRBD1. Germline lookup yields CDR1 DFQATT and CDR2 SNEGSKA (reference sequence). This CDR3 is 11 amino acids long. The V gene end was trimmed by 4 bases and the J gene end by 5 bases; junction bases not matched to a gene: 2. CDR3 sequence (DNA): TGCAGTGCTACGCAGGGGGACGAGCAGTACTTC. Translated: CSATQGDEQYF.

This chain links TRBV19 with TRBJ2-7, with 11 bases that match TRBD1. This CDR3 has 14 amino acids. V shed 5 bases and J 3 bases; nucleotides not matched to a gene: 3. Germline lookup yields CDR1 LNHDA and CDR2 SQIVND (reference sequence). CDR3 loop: CASSPGQGGYEQYF. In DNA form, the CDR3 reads TGTGCCAGTAGTCCGGGACAGGGGGGCTACGAGCAGTACTTC.

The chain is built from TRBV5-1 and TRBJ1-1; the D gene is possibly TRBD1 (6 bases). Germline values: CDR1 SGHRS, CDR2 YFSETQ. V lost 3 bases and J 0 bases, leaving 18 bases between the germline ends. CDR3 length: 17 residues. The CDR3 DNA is TGCGCCAGCAGCTCAGACTACAGGGTTAGGATGAACACTGAAGCTTTCTTT. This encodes CASSSDYRVRMNTEAFF.

CDR3 DNA sequence: TGCGCCAGCAGCCAATCAGGGGGCCTGACCCAGTACTTC. It encodes CASSQSGGLTQYF. This sequence joins TRBV4-3 and TRBJ2-5; TRBD1 matches at 8 bases. The V gene's germline CDR1 is LGHNA and CDR2 YSLEER. Trimming at V came to 2 bases and at J to 7 bases, leaving 3 bases not matched to a gene. The CDR3 is 13 amino acids.

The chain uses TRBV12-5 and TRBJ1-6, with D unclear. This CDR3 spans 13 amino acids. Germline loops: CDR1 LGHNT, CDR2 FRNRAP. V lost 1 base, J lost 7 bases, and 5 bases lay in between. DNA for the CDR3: TGTGCTAGTGGTTTGGAAGGGAATTCACCCCTCCACTTT. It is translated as CASGLEGNSPLHF. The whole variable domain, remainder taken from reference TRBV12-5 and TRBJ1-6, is DARVTQTPRHKVTEMGQEVTMRCQPILGHNTVFWYRQTMMQGLELLAYFRNRAPLDDSGMPKDRFSAEMPDATLATLKIQPSEPRDSAVYFCASGLEGNSPLHFGNGTRLTVT.

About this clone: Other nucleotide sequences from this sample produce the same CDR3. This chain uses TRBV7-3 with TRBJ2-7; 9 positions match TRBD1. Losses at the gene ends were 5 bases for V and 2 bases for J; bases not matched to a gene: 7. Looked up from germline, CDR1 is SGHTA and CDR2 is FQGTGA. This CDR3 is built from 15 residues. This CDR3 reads CASSLSGTGPYEQYF. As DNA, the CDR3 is TGTGCCAGCAGCCTTTCCGGGACAGGGCCCTACGAGCAGTACTTC.

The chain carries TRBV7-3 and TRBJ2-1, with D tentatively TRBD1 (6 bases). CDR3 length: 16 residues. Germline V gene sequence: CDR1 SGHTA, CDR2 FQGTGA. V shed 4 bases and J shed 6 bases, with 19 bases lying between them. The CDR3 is CASSSTGLTRSNEQFF. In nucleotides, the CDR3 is TGTGCCAGCAGCTCTACAGGGCTAACTCGGAGCAATGAGCAGTTCTTC.

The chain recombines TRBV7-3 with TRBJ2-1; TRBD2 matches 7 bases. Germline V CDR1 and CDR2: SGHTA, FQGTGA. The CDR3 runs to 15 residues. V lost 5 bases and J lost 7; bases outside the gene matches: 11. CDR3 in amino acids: CASSPKGGSINEQFF. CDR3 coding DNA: TGTGCCAGCAGCCCAAAGGGCGGGAGTATAAATGAGCAGTTCTTC.

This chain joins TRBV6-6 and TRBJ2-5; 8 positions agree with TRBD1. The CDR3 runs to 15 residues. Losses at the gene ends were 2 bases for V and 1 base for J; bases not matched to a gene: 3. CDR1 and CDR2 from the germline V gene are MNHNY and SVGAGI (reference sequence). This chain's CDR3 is CASSYGTGGQETQYF. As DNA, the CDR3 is TGTGCCAGCAGTTACGGAACAGGGGGCCAAGAGACCCAGTACTTC.

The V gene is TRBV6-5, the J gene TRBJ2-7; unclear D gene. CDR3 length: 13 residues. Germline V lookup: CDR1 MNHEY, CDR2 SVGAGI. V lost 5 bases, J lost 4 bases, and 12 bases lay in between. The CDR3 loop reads CASSNVEGYEQYF. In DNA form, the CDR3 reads TGTGCCAGCAGTAACGTAGAAGGGTACGAGCAGTACTTC.

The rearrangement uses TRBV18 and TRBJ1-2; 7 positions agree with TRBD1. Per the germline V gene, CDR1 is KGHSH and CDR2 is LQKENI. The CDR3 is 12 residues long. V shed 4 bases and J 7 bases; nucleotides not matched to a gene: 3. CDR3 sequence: CASSHNRGGYTF. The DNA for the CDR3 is TGTGCCAGCTCACATAACAGGGGTGGCTACACCTTC.